These T cell receptor beta chains were read from a single sample in a study of CD8 T cells in ankylosing spondylitis. TCRdb recomputed calls from the 5' RACE reads with MiXCR, one row per CDR3 protein. The data contain fewer than 25,000 distinct CDR3 sequences, 13% of them singletons. The sequencing sample was made of blood. Receptors were obtained from a male donor with ankylosing spondylitis or in good health (not recorded which). Both conserved end residues are part of each CDR3. The D gene is left open where the match is weak. Clone size appears in some rows only: once, few, many, or a class for an expanded clone.

len: 14; abundance: few; v_gene: TRBV20-1; d_gene: -; j_gene: TRBJ2-3; CDR3aa: CSATTGRATDTQYF; CDR3nt: TGCAGTGCTACAACAGGGAGGGCCACAGATACGCAGTATTTT
len: 13; abundance: -; v_gene: TRBV6-2/TRBV6-3; d_gene: -; j_gene: TRBJ2-4; CDR3aa: CASSLQENNIQYF; CDR3nt: TGTGCCAGCAGCCTCCAGGAGAACAACATTCAGTACTTC
len: 12; abundance: -; v_gene: TRBV20-1; d_gene: -; j_gene: TRBJ2-1; CDR3aa: CSALLYDDEQFF; CDR3nt: TGCAGTGCTCTTCTATATGACGATGAGCAGTTCTTC
len: 15; abundance: -; v_gene: TRBV20-1; d_gene: -; j_gene: TRBJ2-3; CDR3aa: CSARGGRANTDTQYF; CDR3nt: TGCAGTGCTAGAGGGGGCAGGGCCAACACAGATACGCAGTATTTT
len: 16; abundance: many; v_gene: TRBV5-1; d_gene: -; j_gene: TRBJ2-6; CDR3aa: CASSLQGNPGANVLTF; CDR3nt: TGCGCCAGCAGCCTTCAGGGGAATCCTGGGGCCAACGTCCTGACTTTC
len: 14; abundance: few; v_gene: TRBV7-2; d_gene: -; j_gene: TRBJ2-7; CDR3aa: CASSLGRGTYEQYF; CDR3nt: TGTGCCAGCAGCTTAGGCCGGGGTACCTACGAGCAGTACTTC
len: 11; abundance: -; v_gene: TRBV5-4; d_gene: TRBD2; j_gene: TRBJ2-1; CDR3aa: CASEAGDEQFF; CDR3nt: TGTGCCAGCGAGGCGGGAGACGAGCAGTTCTTC
len: 18; abundance: many; v_gene: TRBV7-2; d_gene: TRBD1; j_gene: TRBJ2-2; CDR3aa: CASSPTGALWASTGELFF; CDR3nt: TGTGCCAGCAGCCCAACAGGGGCTCTGTGGGCATCCACCGGGGAGCTGTTTTTT
len: 17; abundance: many; v_gene: TRBV20-1; d_gene: -; j_gene: TRBJ2-1; CDR3aa: CSAISVSGRSSYNEQFF; CDR3nt: TGCAGTGCGATCTCGGTTTCGGGACGGAGCTCCTACAATGAGCAGTTCTTC
len: 14; abundance: many; v_gene: TRBV5-1; d_gene: -; j_gene: TRBJ1-1; CDR3aa: CASSLEPGLVEAFF; CDR3nt: TGCGCCAGCAGCTTGGAACCGGGGTTGGTTGAAGCTTTCTTT
len: 15; abundance: -; v_gene: TRBV5-1; d_gene: -; j_gene: TRBJ2-1; CDR3aa: CASSLVRGRVDEQFF; CDR3nt: TGCGCCAGCAGCTTGGTTCGGGGGCGGGTCGATGAGCAGTTCTTC
len: 15; abundance: -; v_gene: TRBV4-3; d_gene: TRBD1; j_gene: TRBJ2-2; CDR3aa: CASSHTGTGVGELFF; CDR3nt: TGCGCCAGCAGCCATACCGGGACAGGGGTCGGGGAGCTGTTTTTT
len: 15; abundance: -; v_gene: TRBV5-6; d_gene: TRBD2; j_gene: TRBJ2-7; CDR3aa: CASSKGLAGFGEQYF; CDR3nt: TGTGCCAGCAGCAAAGGACTAGCGGGATTTGGCGAGCAGTACTTC
len: 15; abundance: few; v_gene: TRBV4-2; d_gene: TRBD2; j_gene: TRBJ2-1; CDR3aa: CASSQDTSGGDEQFF; CDR3nt: TGTGCCAGCAGCCAAGACACTAGCGGGGGGGATGAGCAGTTCTTC
len: 16; abundance: -; v_gene: TRBV6-4; d_gene: -; j_gene: TRBJ2-1; CDR3aa: CASSDQVSSSYNEQFF; CDR3nt: TGTGCCAGCAGTGACCAGGTCAGCAGCTCCTACAATGAGCAGTTCTTC
len: 17; abundance: few; v_gene: TRBV5-1; d_gene: TRBD1; j_gene: TRBJ2-7; CDR3aa: CASRTQGALGAWYEQYF; CDR3nt: TGCGCCAGCCGGACACAGGGGGCGCTTGGCGCTTGGTACGAGCAGTACTTC
len: 14; abundance: many; v_gene: TRBV25-1; d_gene: TRBD1; j_gene: TRBJ1-1; CDR3aa: CASRDNTGGTEAFF; CDR3nt: TGTGCCAGCAGGGATAATACAGGGGGCACTGAAGCTTTCTTT
len: 16; abundance: few; v_gene: TRBV20-1; d_gene: -; j_gene: TRBJ2-4; CDR3aa: CSAPSQWTTAKNIQYF; CDR3nt: TGCAGTGCCCCGTCCCAATGGACGACAGCCAAAAACATTCAGTACTTC
len: 14; abundance: few; v_gene: TRBV3-1; d_gene: -; j_gene: TRBJ1-2; CDR3aa: CASSQVKGDAGYTF; CDR3nt: TGTGCCAGCAGCCAAGTTAAGGGGGATGCCGGCTACACCTTC
len: 17; abundance: many; v_gene: TRBV20-1; d_gene: -; j_gene: TRBJ2-1; CDR3aa: CSARGFPVGGSYNEQFF; CDR3nt: TGCAGTGCTAGAGGGTTCCCTGTGGGCGGCTCCTACAATGAGCAGTTCTTC
len: 14; abundance: many; v_gene: TRBV6-2/TRBV6-3; d_gene: TRBD2; j_gene: TRBJ2-7; CDR3aa: CASRRTSGSYEQYF; CDR3nt: TGTGCCAGCAGACGGACTAGCGGGAGCTACGAGCAGTACTTC
len: 14; abundance: many; v_gene: TRBV20-1; d_gene: -; j_gene: TRBJ2-1; CDR3aa: CSAQDRGVRTEQFF; CDR3nt: TGCAGTGCTCAGGACCGGGGAGTACGAACTGAGCAGTTCTTC
len: 14; abundance: few; v_gene: TRBV7-2; d_gene: TRBD2; j_gene: TRBJ2-2; CDR3aa: CASTTSGGTGELFF; CDR3nt: TGTGCCAGCACGACTAGCGGGGGGACCGGGGAGCTGTTTTTT
len: 15; abundance: -; v_gene: TRBV7-2; d_gene: -; j_gene: TRBJ2-1; CDR3aa: CASSLARGPYNEQFF; CDR3nt: TGTGCCAGCAGCTTAGCAAGGGGACCGTACAATGAGCAGTTCTTC
len: 12; abundance: -; v_gene: TRBV7-9; d_gene: -; j_gene: TRBJ1-4; CDR3aa: CASSLGQEKLFF; CDR3nt: TGTGCCAGCAGCTTGGGACAAGAAAAACTGTTTTTT
len: 12; abundance: once; v_gene: TRBV29-1; d_gene: -; j_gene: TRBJ2-5; CDR3aa: CSVEGSRGQPYF; CDR3nt: TGCAGCGTTGAAGGGTCCCGGGGCCAACCCTACTTC
len: 12; abundance: few; v_gene: TRBV29-1; d_gene: -; j_gene: TRBJ1-1; CDR3aa: CSVDLAVAEAFF; CDR3nt: TGCAGCGTTGATCTTGCGGTGGCTGAAGCTTTCTTT
len: 16; abundance: many; v_gene: TRBV7-2; d_gene: TRBD2; j_gene: TRBJ2-3; CDR3aa: CASSLVLAIRTDTQYF; CDR3nt: TGTGCCAGCAGCTTGGTACTAGCGATCCGCACAGATACGCAGTATTTT
len: 16; abundance: -; v_gene: TRBV2; d_gene: -; j_gene: TRBJ2-1; CDR3aa: CASSRSTSFYDNEQFF; CDR3nt: TGTGCCAGCAGTCGAAGTACTAGTTTCTACGACAATGAGCAGTTCTTC
len: 15; abundance: many; v_gene: TRBV5-5; d_gene: TRBD2; j_gene: TRBJ2-5; CDR3aa: CASSLLTSGSETQYF; CDR3nt: TGTGCCAGCAGCTTGCTCACTAGCGGGAGCGAGACCCAGTACTTC
len: 15; abundance: many; v_gene: TRBV28; d_gene: -; j_gene: TRBJ2-6; CDR3aa: CASSLVESGANVLTF; CDR3nt: TGTGCCAGCAGTTTAGTGGAGTCTGGGGCCAACGTCCTGACTTTC
len: 13; abundance: -; v_gene: TRBV2; d_gene: -; j_gene: TRBJ2-1; CDR3aa: CASSWLSYNEQFF; CDR3nt: TGTGCCAGCAGTTGGCTATCTTACAATGAGCAGTTCTTC
len: 17; abundance: -; v_gene: TRBV4-1; d_gene: -; j_gene: TRBJ2-7; CDR3aa: CASSYLLGRSSSYEQYF; CDR3nt: TGCGCCAGCAGCTACCTTCTCGGACGATCAAGCTCCTACGAGCAGTACTTC
len: 16; abundance: many; v_gene: TRBV10-3; d_gene: -; j_gene: TRBJ1-4; CDR3aa: CAISPGSWGTNEKLFF; CDR3nt: TGTGCCATCAGTCCGGGCTCCTGGGGCACTAATGAAAAACTGTTTTTT
len: 14; abundance: few; v_gene: TRBV6-1; d_gene: -; j_gene: TRBJ2-1; CDR3aa: CASRGAGRYNEQFF; CDR3nt: TGTGCCAGCAGGGGGGCGGGAAGGTACAATGAGCAGTTCTTC
len: 15; abundance: many; v_gene: TRBV25-1; d_gene: TRBD1; j_gene: TRBJ1-4; CDR3aa: CASSGRTGLGEKLFF; CDR3nt: TGTGCCAGCAGTGGACGGACAGGGCTGGGGGAAAAACTGTTTTTT
len: 13; abundance: -; v_gene: TRBV19; d_gene: -; j_gene: TRBJ2-1; CDR3aa: CASSVSSYYEQFF; CDR3nt: TGTGCCAGTAGCGTGTCTAGCTACTATGAGCAGTTCTTC
len: 13; abundance: few; v_gene: TRBV9; d_gene: -; j_gene: TRBJ2-7; CDR3aa: CASSVSPSYEQYF; CDR3nt: TGTGCCAGCAGCGTATCCCCTTCCTACGAGCAGTACTTC
len: 14; abundance: -; v_gene: TRBV7-9; d_gene: -; j_gene: TRBJ2-3; CDR3aa: CASRAQGLTDTQYF; CDR3nt: TGTGCCAGCAGGGCCCAGGGGCTCACAGATACGCAGTATTTT
len: 14; abundance: many; v_gene: TRBV5-1; d_gene: -; j_gene: TRBJ1-3; CDR3aa: CASSRWSLEDTIYF; CDR3nt: TGCGCCAGCAGCCGCTGGTCCCTGGAGGACACCATATATTTT
len: 16; abundance: many; v_gene: TRBV6-2/TRBV6-3; d_gene: -; j_gene: TRBJ2-2; CDR3aa: CASSYRGERRTGELFF; CDR3nt: TGTGCCAGCAGTTACCGTGGGGAAAGGCGGACCGGGGAGCTGTTTTTT
len: 14; abundance: many; v_gene: TRBV12-3/TRBV12-4; d_gene: TRBD2; j_gene: TRBJ2-5; CDR3aa: CASSAGGASETQYF; CDR3nt: TGTGCCAGCAGTGCCGGGGGGGCATCCGAGACCCAGTACTTC
len: 14; abundance: many; v_gene: TRBV7-2; d_gene: -; j_gene: TRBJ2-1; CDR3aa: CASSLAPAYNEQFF; CDR3nt: TGTGCCAGCAGCTTAGCGCCTGCCTACAATGAGCAGTTCTTC